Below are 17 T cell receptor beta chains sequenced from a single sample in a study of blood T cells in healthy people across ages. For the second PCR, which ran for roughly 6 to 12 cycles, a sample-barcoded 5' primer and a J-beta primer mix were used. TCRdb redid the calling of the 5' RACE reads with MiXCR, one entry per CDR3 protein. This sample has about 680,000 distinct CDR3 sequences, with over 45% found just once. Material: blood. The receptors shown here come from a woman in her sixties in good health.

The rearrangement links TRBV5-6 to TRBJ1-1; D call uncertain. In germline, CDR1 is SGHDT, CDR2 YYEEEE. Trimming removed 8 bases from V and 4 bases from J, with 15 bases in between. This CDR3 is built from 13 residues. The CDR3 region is CASRPVSGTEAFF. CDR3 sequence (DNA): TGTGCCAGTAGACCCGTTTCTGGCACTGAAGCTTTCTTT.

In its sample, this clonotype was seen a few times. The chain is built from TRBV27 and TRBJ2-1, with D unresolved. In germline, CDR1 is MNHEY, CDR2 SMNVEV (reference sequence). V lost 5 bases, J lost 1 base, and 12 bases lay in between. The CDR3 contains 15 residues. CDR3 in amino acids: CASSPKTGSYNEQFF. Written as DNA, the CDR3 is TGTGCCAGCAGTCCCAAGACTGGATCCTACAATGAGCAGTTCTTC.

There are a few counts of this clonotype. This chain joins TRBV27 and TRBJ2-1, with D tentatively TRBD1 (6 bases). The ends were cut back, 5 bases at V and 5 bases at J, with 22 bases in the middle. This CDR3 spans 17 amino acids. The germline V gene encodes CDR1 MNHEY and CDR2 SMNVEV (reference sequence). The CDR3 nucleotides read TGTGCCAGCAGTCCCCGATTTAGGGGGTTCGGGGACAATGAGCAGTTCTTC. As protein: CASSPRFRGFGDNEQFF.

DNA of the CDR3: TGTGCCAGCAGTTTTACCGGGGGCTCTCCCGGCCCCCCAGATACGCAGTATTTT. Its protein is CASSFTGGSPGPPDTQYF. V and J are TRBV28 and TRBJ2-3; D tentatively fits TRBD1 or TRBD2 (6 bases each). The CDR3 covers 18 residues. Trimming cost V 3 bases and J 4 bases, with 23 bases left between them. Germline V CDR1 and CDR2: MDHEN, SYDVKM.

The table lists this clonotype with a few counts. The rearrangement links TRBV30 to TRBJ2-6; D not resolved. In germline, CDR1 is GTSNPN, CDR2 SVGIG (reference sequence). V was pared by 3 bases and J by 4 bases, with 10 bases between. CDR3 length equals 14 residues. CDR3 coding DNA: TGTGCCTGGAGCCAGTCCGCCGGGGCCAACGTCCTGACTTTC. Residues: CAWSQSAGANVLTF.

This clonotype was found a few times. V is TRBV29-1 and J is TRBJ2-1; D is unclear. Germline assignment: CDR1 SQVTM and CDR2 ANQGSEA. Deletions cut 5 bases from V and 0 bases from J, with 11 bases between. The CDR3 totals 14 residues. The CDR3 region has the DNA TGCAGCGTTTTCGGCGGCAACTCCTACAATGAGCAGTTCTTC. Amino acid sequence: CSVFGGNSYNEQFF.

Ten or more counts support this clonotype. CDR3 bases: TGTGCCAGCAGCGCAGGGACAGGGGGTAGGACAGATACGCAGTATTTT. Translating it yields CASSAGTGGRTDTQYF. This chain joins TRBV9 and TRBJ2-3, with 11 bases lining up with TRBD1. CDR1 SGDLS and CDR2 YYNGEE come from the germline V gene. This CDR3 contains 16 residues. J lost 3 bases, V lost 3 bases, and 6 bases had no gene match.

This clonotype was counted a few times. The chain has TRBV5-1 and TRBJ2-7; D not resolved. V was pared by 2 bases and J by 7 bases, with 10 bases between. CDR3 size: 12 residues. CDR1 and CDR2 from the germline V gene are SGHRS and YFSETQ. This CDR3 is CASSFDLGEQYF. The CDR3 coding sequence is TGCGCCAGCAGCTTTGACTTGGGGGAGCAGTACTTC.

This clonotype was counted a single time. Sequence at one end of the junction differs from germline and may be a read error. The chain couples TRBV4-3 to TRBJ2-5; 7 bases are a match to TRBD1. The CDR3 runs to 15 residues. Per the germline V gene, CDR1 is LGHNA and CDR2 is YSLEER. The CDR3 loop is CASSQDGAGGEAQYF. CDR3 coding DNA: TGCGCCAGCAGCCAAGACGGGGCAGGGGGAGAGGCCCAGTACTTC.

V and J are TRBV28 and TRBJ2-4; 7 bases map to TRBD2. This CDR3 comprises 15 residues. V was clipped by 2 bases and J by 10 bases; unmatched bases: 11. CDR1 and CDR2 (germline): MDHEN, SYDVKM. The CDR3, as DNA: TGTGCCAGCAGTTTAATGAGTCTAGCGGACGCTATTCAGTACTTC. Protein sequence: CASSLMSLADAIQYF.

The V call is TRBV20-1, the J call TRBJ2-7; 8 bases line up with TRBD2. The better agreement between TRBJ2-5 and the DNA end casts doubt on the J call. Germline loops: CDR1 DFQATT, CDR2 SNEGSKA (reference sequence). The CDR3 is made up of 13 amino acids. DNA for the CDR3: TGCAGTGCTGGGGGACTAGGGACGGGGACCCAGTACTTC. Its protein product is CSAGGLGTGTQYF.

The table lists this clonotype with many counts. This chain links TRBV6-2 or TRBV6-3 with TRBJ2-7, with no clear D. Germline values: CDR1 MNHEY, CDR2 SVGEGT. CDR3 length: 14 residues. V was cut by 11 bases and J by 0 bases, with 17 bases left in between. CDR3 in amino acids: CARSKSFVSYEQYF. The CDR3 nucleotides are TGTGCCCGAAGCAAGAGTTTTGTCTCCTACGAGCAGTACTTC.

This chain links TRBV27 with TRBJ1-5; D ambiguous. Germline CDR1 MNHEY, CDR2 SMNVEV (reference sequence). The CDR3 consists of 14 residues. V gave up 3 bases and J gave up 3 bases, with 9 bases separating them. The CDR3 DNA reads TGTGCCAGCAGTTTGGCGGGTTACAATCAGCCCCAGCATTTT. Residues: CASSLAGYNQPQHF.

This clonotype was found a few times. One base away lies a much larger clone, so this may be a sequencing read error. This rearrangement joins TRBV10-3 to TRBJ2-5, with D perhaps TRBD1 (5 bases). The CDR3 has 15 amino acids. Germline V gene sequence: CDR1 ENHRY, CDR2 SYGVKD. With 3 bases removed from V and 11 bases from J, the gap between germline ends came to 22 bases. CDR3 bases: TGTGCCATCAGTGACCCGCTGGTACAGGTTTCTGAGCAGTACTTC. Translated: CAISDPLVQVSEQYF.

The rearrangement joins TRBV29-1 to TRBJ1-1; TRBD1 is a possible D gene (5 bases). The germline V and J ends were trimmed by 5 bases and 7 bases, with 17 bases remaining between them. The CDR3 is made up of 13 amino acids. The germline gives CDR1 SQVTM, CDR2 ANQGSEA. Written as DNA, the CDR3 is TGCAGCGTTCTCAGACAGACTCATAGTGAAGCTTTCTTT. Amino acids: CSVLRQTHSEAFF.

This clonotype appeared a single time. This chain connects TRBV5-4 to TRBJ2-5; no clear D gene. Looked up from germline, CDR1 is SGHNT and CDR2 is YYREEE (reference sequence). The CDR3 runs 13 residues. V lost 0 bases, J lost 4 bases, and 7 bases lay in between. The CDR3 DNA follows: TGTGCCAGCAGCTTGGTGCCGCGAGAGACCCAGTACTTC. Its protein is CASSLVPRETQYF.

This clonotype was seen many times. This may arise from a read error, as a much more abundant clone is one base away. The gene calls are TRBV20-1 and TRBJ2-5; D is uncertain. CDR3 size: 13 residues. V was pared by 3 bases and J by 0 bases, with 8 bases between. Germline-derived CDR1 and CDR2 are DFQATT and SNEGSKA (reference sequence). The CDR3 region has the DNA TGCAGTGCTAGTGCCTCGCACCAAGAGACCCAGTACTTC. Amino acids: CSASASHQETQYF.